These 29 T cell receptor beta chains originate from one sample sequenced in a study of CD8+ T cells in alopecia areata. Noted treatment: oral pan-JAK inhibitor, 5-10 mg twice daily. cDNA prepared by RNA extraction and subsequent reverse transcription served as the template for sequencing. Using immunoSEQ multiplex PCR, the repertoire was profiled, and TCRdb retains in-frame clones only, with some absent. The data contain roughly 220,000 clones, under 70% of them singletons. The specimen was CD4+ T cells sorted from blood, collected around week 44, from a patient treated with tofacitinib. The receptors were gathered from a human donor with alopecia areata.

The chain joins TRBV7-2 to TRBJ2-4, with TRBD1 matching 9 bases. This CDR3 is built from 13 residues. The germline V gene encodes CDR1 SGHTA and CDR2 FQGNSA. After removal of 1 base from V and 11 bases from J, the junction contained 3 bases not matched to a gene. CDR3: CASSLGTGGVQYF. CDR3 bases: TGTGCCAGCAGCTTAGGAACAGGGGGCGTTCAGTACTTC.

The V and J genes are TRBV15 and TRBJ2-3; a possible D gene is TRBD2 (6 bases). The V end was cut by 1 base, the J end by 2 bases, with 13 bases between. The CDR3 consists of 16 residues. Germline CDR1 reads LNHNV; CDR2 reads YYDKDF (reference sequence). The CDR3 region has the DNA TGTGCCACCAGCAGAGCAACGGGACTTGACACAGATACGCAGTATTTT. Its protein is CATSRATGLDTDTQYF.

The chain employs TRBV30 and TRBJ2-7; 14 positions match TRBD2. From germline, CDR1 is GTSNPN and CDR2 SVGIG (reference sequence). CDR3 length: 13 amino acids. Trimming at V came to 5 bases and at J to 9 bases, leaving 6 bases not matched to a gene. The CDR3, as DNA: TGTGCCTGGGGGACTAGCGGGGGCCAGCGGCAGTACTTC. Its translation is CAWGTSGGQRQYF.

The chain employs TRBV30 and TRBJ2-5; 8 bases match TRBD2. Germline CDR1 reads GTSNPN; CDR2 reads SVGIG (reference sequence). Unmatched junction bases numbered 11, after V lost 3 bases and J lost 5 bases. This CDR3 has 15 amino acids. The CDR3 loop reads CAWRSRWASGETQYF. Written as DNA, the CDR3 is TGTGCCTGGAGATCCCGTTGGGCTAGCGGGGAGACCCAGTACTTC.

CDR3 residues: CASRPPGTGAGDGYTF. The CDR3 nucleotides read TGTGCCAGTAGACCACCCGGGACAGGGGCTGGGGATGGCTACACCTTC. The V call is TRBV19, the J call TRBJ1-2; 10 bases agree with TRBD1. The length of the CDR3 is 16 residues. Germline values: CDR1 LNHDA, CDR2 SQIVND (reference sequence). Trimming at V came to 6 bases and at J to 6 bases, leaving 13 bases not matched to a gene.

The chain is built from TRBV5-6 and TRBJ1-2, with TRBD1 matching 12 bases. Germline V gives CDR1 SGHDT, CDR2 YYEEEE. V shed 4 bases and J 3 bases; nucleotides not matched to a gene: 7. The CDR3 contains 16 residues. This CDR3 reads CASSPGTGGTYYGYTF. The CDR3 DNA follows: TGTGCCAGCAGCCCGGGGACAGGGGGCACCTACTATGGCTACACCTTC.

This clone was detected only a few times. The rearrangement joins TRBV5-1 to TRBJ1-2; 9 bases are a match to TRBD1. The junction had 2 bases not matched to a gene; V was cut back by 3 bases and J by 2 bases. The CDR3 loop spans 14 amino acids. CDR1 and CDR2 from the germline V gene are SGHRS and YFSETQ. CDR3 protein: CASSSGQGNYGYTF. CDR3 bases: TGCGCCAGCAGCTCCGGACAGGGGAACTATGGCTACACCTTC.

The chain carries TRBV29-1 and TRBJ1-5; D is possibly TRBD1 (6 bases). Germline lookup yields CDR1 SQVTM and CDR2 ANQGSEA. Trimming left V 6 bases short and J 2 bases short, with 11 bases between. The CDR3 covers 13 residues. The CDR3 is CSVGQRGNQPQHF. The CDR3 DNA is TGCAGCGTCGGACAGCGAGGCAATCAGCCCCAGCATTTT.

J is TRBJ1-2 and V is TRBV11-2; D remains ambiguous. The CDR3 extends over 14 amino acids. V was cut by 3 bases and J by 6 bases, with 14 bases left in between. The germline gives CDR1 SGHAT, CDR2 FQNNGV. The CDR3 sequence is CASSLLRGLDGYTF. The CDR3 DNA sequence: TGTGCCAGCAGCTTGCTTCGGGGTTTGGATGGCTACACCTTC. Based on the CDR3 plus reference TRBV11-2 and TRBJ1-2, the full variable domain is EAGVAQSPRYKIIEKRQSVAFWCNPISGHATLYWYQQILGQGPKLLIQFQNNGVVDDSQLPKDRFSAERLKGVDSTLKIQPAKLEDSAVYLCASSLLRGLDGYTFGSGTRLTVV.

The sample holds one count of this clone. The V call is TRBV10-1, the J call TRBJ2-7; the D gene is possibly TRBD2 (5 bases). Deletions cut 0 bases from V and 2 bases from J, with 5 bases between. Germline loops: CDR1 WNHNN, CDR2 SYGVQD (reference sequence). The CDR3 is 13 amino acids. The CDR3 sequence is CASSESGAYEQYF. CDR3 sequence (DNA): TGCGCCAGCAGTGAGTCGGGAGCCTACGAGCAGTACTTC.

In this sample, this clone turned up once. J is TRBJ1-2 and V is TRBV30, with TRBD1 identical over 10 bases. This CDR3 region has 15 residues. Germline loops: CDR1 GTSNPN, CDR2 SVGIG (reference sequence). V lost 0 bases to trimming and J lost 1 base; unmatched junction nucleotides: 2. CDR3 protein: CAWSVGTGDNYGYTF. CDR3 nucleotide sequence: TGTGCCTGGAGTGTAGGGACAGGGGATAACTATGGCTACACCTTC.

The J gene is TRBJ1-1, the V gene TRBV29-1; no firm D call. Germline V gene sequence: CDR1 SQVTM, CDR2 ANQGSEA. This CDR3 region has 13 residues. V shed 0 bases and J shed 8 bases, with 13 bases lying between them. The CDR3 DNA follows: TGCAGCGTTGAAGATAGGTACACTAACGAAGCTTTCTTT. The encoded protein is CSVEDRYTNEAFF.

The V and J genes are TRBV5-1 and TRBJ2-1; maybe TRBD2 (6 bases). This CDR3 region has 15 residues. CDR1 is SGHRS, CDR2 YFSETQ, per germline. Trimming cost V 4 bases and J 8 bases, with 19 bases left between them. CDR3 bases: TGCGCCAGCAGCGGTAGTCTAGCGACTGTTCATGAGCAGTTCTTC. Encoded protein: CASSGSLATVHEQFF.

The chain combines TRBV19 with TRBJ1-2, with D possibly matching TRBD1 (5 bases). Trimming stripped 6 bases from V and 4 bases from J, with 9 bases between. Looked up from germline, CDR1 is LNHDA and CDR2 is SQIVND (reference sequence). The CDR3 is made up of 12 amino acids. CDR3 sequence: CASRETVYGYTF. CDR3 sequence (DNA): TGTGCCAGTAGAGAGACAGTCTATGGCTACACCTTC. Full variable domain (rest looked up from reference TRBV19 and TRBJ1-2): DGGITQSPKYLFRKEGQNVTLSCEQNLNHDAMYWYRQDPGQGLRLIYYSQIVNDFQKGDIAEGYSVSREKKESFPLTVTSAQKNPTAFYLCASRETVYGYTFGSGTRLTVV.

The chain employs TRBV27 and TRBJ1-5; 8 nucleotides line up with TRBD1. This CDR3 is built from 14 residues. Germline V lookup: CDR1 MNHEY, CDR2 SMNVEV (reference sequence). V lost 6 bases, J lost 8 bases, and 9 bases stayed unmatched. The CDR3 DNA is TGTGCCAGCAGAAGATCAGGGGGCCGGGAGCCCCAGCATTTT. Amino acids: CASRRSGGREPQHF.

This clone was counted between two and nine times. The V call is TRBV6-1, the J call TRBJ2-7, with TRBD1 identical over 7 bases. The CDR3 runs 12 residues. Germline V gene sequence: CDR1 MNHNS, CDR2 SASEGT. V lost 7 bases to trimming and J lost 3 bases; unmatched junction nucleotides: 3. Written as DNA, the CDR3 is TGTGCCAGCATTCGGGACAGCTACGAGCAGTACTTC. Protein product: CASIRDSYEQYF.

The chain couples TRBV12-5 to TRBJ1-5, with D uncertain. The V end lost 6 bases, the J end lost 1 base, and 7 bases lay between the germline ends. CDR3 size: 13 residues. CDR1 LGHNT and CDR2 FRNRAP come from the germline V gene. The CDR3 sequence: CASGRASNQPQHF. CDR3 nucleotides: TGTGCTAGTGGGCGGGCAAGCAATCAGCCCCAGCATTTT. Looking up the rest from reference TRBV12-5 and TRBJ1-5 gives the full variable domain: DARVTQTPRHKVTEMGQEVTMRCQPILGHNTVFWYRQTMMQGLELLAYFRNRAPLDDSGMPKDRFSAEMPDATLATLKIQPSEPRDSAVYFCASGRASNQPQHFGDGTRLSIL.

Note on this clone: At the DNA level, this CDR3 is encoded by other sequences in the same sample as well. V gene TRBV29-1 combines with J gene TRBJ1-2; D is uncertain. Looked up from germline, CDR1 is SQVTM and CDR2 is ANQGSEA. CDR3 length: 11 residues. Trimming removed 4 bases at V and 4 bases at J, with 7 bases between. As DNA, the CDR3 is TGCAGCGTTGTGGATCCCTATGGCTACACCTTC. Its protein is CSVVDPYGYTF.

There are a few counts of this clone. The chain has TRBV27 and TRBJ2-3, with no clear D. V gave up 6 bases and J gave up 5 bases, with 15 bases separating them. CDR3 length: 14 amino acids. Germline lookup yields CDR1 MNHEY and CDR2 SMNVEV (reference sequence). This chain's CDR3 is CASRYKGDRDTQYF. The DNA for the CDR3 is TGTGCCAGCAGATATAAGGGCGATAGAGATACGCAGTATTTT.

This sequence joins TRBV29-1 and TRBJ1-2; no reliable D call. The CDR3 is 10 residues long. CDR1 and CDR2 (germline): SQVTM, ANQGSEA. The V end lost 6 bases, the J end lost 4 bases, and 6 bases lay between the germline ends. CDR3 coding DNA: TGCAGCGTGTCTACCTATGGCTACACCTTC. Translation: CSVSTYGYTF.

The chain has TRBV27 and TRBJ1-1; D is unclear. The V gene lost 7 bases and the J gene lost 4 bases, with 13 bases spanning the gap. This CDR3 has 13 residues. CDR1 and CDR2 (germline): MNHEY, SMNVEV (reference sequence). DNA of the CDR3: TGTGCCAGCACCACCTCCCAGCTCACTGAAGCTTTCTTT. Protein product: CASTTSQLTEAFF.

The chain has TRBV4-3 and TRBJ2-5; D call uncertain. This CDR3 has 13 residues. V shed 4 bases and J shed 4 bases, with 10 bases lying between them. Germline CDR1 is LGHNA and CDR2 is YSLEER. The CDR3 nucleotides read TGCGCCAGCAGCCGAGGAGTTGGAGAGACCCAGTACTTC. Its translation is CASSRGVGETQYF.

V usage is TRBV30 and J usage is TRBJ1-2, with D tentatively TRBD1 (6 bases). The germline V and J ends were trimmed by 0 bases and 0 bases, with 17 bases remaining between them. The CDR3 extends over 17 amino acids. Per the germline V gene, CDR1 is GTSNPN and CDR2 is SVGIG (reference sequence). CDR3 protein: CAWSVEQGWWANYGYTF. CDR3 nucleotide sequence: TGTGCCTGGAGTGTCGAACAGGGATGGTGGGCTAACTATGGCTACACCTTC.

This clone was seen a handful of times. The chain has TRBV13 and TRBJ2-7, with TRBD1 as a possible D gene (6 bases). Per germline, CDR1 PRHDT and CDR2 FYEKMQ (reference sequence). The CDR3 runs 14 residues. Trimming pared 6 bases from V and 7 bases from J, leaving 19 bases between. CDR3 coding DNA: TGTGCCAGCAGAATAAACCAGTACCAGGGGGAGCAGTACTTC. It codes for CASRINQYQGEQYF. The full variable domain, rest sourced from reference TRBV13 and TRBJ2-7, is AAGVIQSPRHLIKEKRETATLKCYPIPRHDTVYWYQQGPGQDPQFLISFYEKMQSDKGSIPDRFSAQQFSDYHSELNMSSLELGDSALYFCASRINQYQGEQYFGPGTRLTVT.

V usage is TRBV29-1 and J usage is TRBJ2-1; 10 bases align to TRBD1. There are 13 residues in the CDR3. Per the germline V gene, CDR1 is SQVTM and CDR2 is ANQGSEA. The V gene end was trimmed by 5 bases and the J gene end by 7 bases; junction bases not matched to a gene: 5. CDR3: CSVRDRGQNEQFF. The DNA for the CDR3 is TGCAGCGTTAGGGACAGGGGTCAGAATGAGCAGTTCTTC.

The chain carries TRBV9 and TRBJ2-2; D uncertain. Trimming pared 4 bases from V and 6 bases from J, leaving 7 bases between. Looked up from germline, CDR1 is SGDLS and CDR2 is YYNGEE. The CDR3 totals 12 residues. The CDR3 loop is CASSPRSGELFF. CDR3 in DNA: TGTGCCAGCAGCCCCCGCTCCGGGGAGCTGTTTTTT.

The chain recombines TRBV29-1 with TRBJ2-5, with TRBD1 as a possible D gene (6 bases). Between the trimmed V and J ends, which lost 1 base and 2 bases, there was a span of 11 bases. The CDR3 has 14 amino acids. Germline CDR1 SQVTM, CDR2 ANQGSEA. As DNA, the CDR3 is TGCAGCGTTGAAGGTAGAGGGGGACAAGAGACCCAGTACTTC. Amino acids: CSVEGRGGQETQYF.

This clone came up a few times. V gene TRBV29-1 combines with J gene TRBJ1-2, with a tentative D call TRBD1 (5 bases). CDR1 and CDR2 from the germline V gene are SQVTM and ANQGSEA. CDR3 length equals 14 residues. V lost 6 bases, J lost 2 bases, and 16 bases lay in between. The CDR3 is CSVGGAGRNYGYTF. DNA of the CDR3: TGCAGCGTAGGTGGGGCGGGTAGAAACTATGGCTACACCTTC.

The genes are TRBV25-1 and TRBJ2-1; D is uncertain. Trimming removed 2 bases at V and 7 bases at J, with 18 bases between. The CDR3 covers 16 residues. Germline V gene data show CDR1 as MGHDK and CDR2 as SYGVNS. The CDR3 here is CASSERSPGLKNEQFF. CDR3 bases: TGTGCCAGCAGTGAACGTAGTCCGGGCCTTAAAAATGAGCAGTTCTTC.